The clone carrying this TCR beta chain was recorded a few times. Its cognate antigen is unknown. The CDR3 runs to 16 residues. Germline lookup yields CDR1 SGHTA and CDR2 FQGTGA. V lost 5 bases and J lost 0, with 13 bases in between. The data were taken from a study of early T cells in non-severe SARS-CoV-2 infection. Across the whole study: Unsorted whole-blood RNA was sequenced in bulk, leaving chains unpaired. Study-level results: A preference for anti-spike CD8 responses marked VDJdb matching, which missed private and CD4 specificities.

The TCR library protocol attached unique molecular identifiers to the individual cDNA molecules. One entry per CDR3 protein, called by TCRdb with MiXCR from the 5' RACE reads. This table has 75,000 to 80,000 distinct CDR3 sequences, roughly a sixth appearing once. Sample: whole blood. This receptor was taken from an adult who was a healthcare worker with PCR-confirmed SARS-CoV-2 infection or an uninfected control (not recorded which). The chain combines TRBV7-3 with TRBJ2-2; D is possibly TRBD2 (5 bases). In DNA, the CDR3 is TGTGCCAGCAGCCTTGGGAGACGGACGAACACCGGGGAGCTGTTTTTT. Its protein is CASSLGRRTNTGELFF.